This T cell receptor (beta chain) appears in the sequencing data of a study of CXCR3-negative and CXCR3-positive naive CD8 T cells. The authors made the TRB cDNA libraries by 5' RACE using UMI labels. For each CDR3 protein, TCRdb gives one entry from its re-call of the 5' RACE reads, without DNA. Its listing shows about 8,300 distinct CDR3 sequences. Naive CD8+ T cells showed a CD45RO-CCR7+CD27+CD95- phenotype. The CDR3 spans 12 residues. The germline gives CDR1 SNHLY, CDR2 FYNNEI. The sequencing input was naive CXCR3- CD8+ T cells from blood. As to subset: CD45RO-CCR7+CD27+CD95- naive CD8+ T cells lacking CXCR3 (TNR3-). This clonotype was sampled from a human donor in good health. Some clones in this sample may be carry-over from other donors' samples. The genes are TRBV2 and TRBJ2-5. The chain's CDR3 is CASSGTQETQYF.